Here is one T cell receptor (beta chain) with its context. The V and J ends lost 4 bases and 1 base, in that order; junction bases with no gene match: 4. The CDR3 contains 14 residues. In germline, CDR1 is SGHRS, CDR2 YFSETQ. Original processing notes: The assay estimated nucleated cells by amplifying reference gene primers. Only in-frame clones appear in the TCRdb table, and some are missing; sequencing was by immunoSEQ multiplex PCR. V and J calls and clone size follow that table, whereas D and trimming were derived from the DNA. This sample has under 200,000 clones, with 80% found just once. The data originate from a study of blood T cell repertoires in COVID-19. As for the study in general: Both acute and convalescent COVID-19 samples were obtained from the United States, Italy and Spain.

Source material: peripheral blood. This sequence originates from a man aged 55 to 69 with acute or convalescent COVID-19. The rearrangement uses TRBV5-1 and TRBJ1-1; 7 bases fit TRBD1. Here the CDR3 DNA reads TGCGCCAGCAGCCCGGACAGGCCGAACACTGAAGCTTTCTTT. Translating it yields CASSPDRPNTEAFF.